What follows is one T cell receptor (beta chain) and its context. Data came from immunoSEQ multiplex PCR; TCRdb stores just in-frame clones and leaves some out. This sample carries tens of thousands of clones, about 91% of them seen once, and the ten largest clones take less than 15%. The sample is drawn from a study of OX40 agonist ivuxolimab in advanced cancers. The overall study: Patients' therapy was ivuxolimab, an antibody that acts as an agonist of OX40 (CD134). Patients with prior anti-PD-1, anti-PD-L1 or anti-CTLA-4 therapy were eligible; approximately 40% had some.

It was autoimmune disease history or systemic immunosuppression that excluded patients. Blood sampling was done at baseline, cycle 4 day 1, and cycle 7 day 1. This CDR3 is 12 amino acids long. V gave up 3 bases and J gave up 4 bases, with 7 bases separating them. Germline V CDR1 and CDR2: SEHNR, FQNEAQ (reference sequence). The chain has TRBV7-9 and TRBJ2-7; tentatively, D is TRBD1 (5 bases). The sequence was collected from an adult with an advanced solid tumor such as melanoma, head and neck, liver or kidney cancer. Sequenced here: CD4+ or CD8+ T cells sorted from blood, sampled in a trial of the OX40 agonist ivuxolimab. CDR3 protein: CASSFQGYEQYF. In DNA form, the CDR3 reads TGTGCCAGCAGCTTCCAGGGTTACGAGCAGTACTTC. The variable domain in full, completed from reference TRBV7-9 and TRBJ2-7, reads DTGVSQNPRHKITKRGQNVTFRCDPISEHNRLYWYRQTLGQGPEFLTYFQNEAQLEKSRLLSDRFSAERPKGSFSTLEIQRTEQGDSAMYLCASSFQGYEQYFGPGTRLTVT.